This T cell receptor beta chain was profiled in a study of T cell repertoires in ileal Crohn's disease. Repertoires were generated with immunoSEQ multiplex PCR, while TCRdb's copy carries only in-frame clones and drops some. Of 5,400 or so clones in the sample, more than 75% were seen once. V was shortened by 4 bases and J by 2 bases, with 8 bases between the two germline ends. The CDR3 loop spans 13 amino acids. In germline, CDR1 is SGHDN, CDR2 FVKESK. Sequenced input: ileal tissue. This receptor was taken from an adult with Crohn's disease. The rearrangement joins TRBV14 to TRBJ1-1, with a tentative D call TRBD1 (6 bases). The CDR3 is CASSLQGNTEAFF. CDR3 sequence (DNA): TGTGCCAGCAGCCTACAGGGTAACACTGAAGCTTTCTTT.